A selection of T cell receptor beta chains follows, all from one sample in a study of beta chain features in type 1 diabetes. Clones were sequenced by immunoSEQ multiplex PCR, and TCRdb holds only the in-frame ones, with some missing. The sample lists approximately 110,000 clones; approximately 39% were seen once. The specimen sequenced was stem cell memory CD4+ T cells from blood. The receptor source for this set is a woman aged 18-30 years in good health. The CDR3 runs from the conserved cysteine through the conserved F or W.

j_gene | v_gene | CDR3aa
TRBJ2-2 | TRBV7-9 | CASREKGQARDNTGELFF
TRBJ1-1 | TRBV29-1 | CSVSRGGLAFF
TRBJ2-1 | TRBV19 | CASSITGLFGEQFF
TRBJ1-2 | TRBV11-2 | CASSGGAYGYTF
TRBJ2-1 | TRBV7-9 | CASSLDLLSGRRFF
TRBJ2-2 | TRBV27 | CASSLGVAGANTGELFF
TRBJ2-1 | TRBV9 | CASSVPPLAGVQQFF
TRBJ1-1 | TRBV29-1 | CSVDRDRGSWANTEAFF
TRBJ2-3 | TRBV5-6 | CASSLGDSTDTQYF
TRBJ1-2 | TRBV11-2 | CASSPREPNYGYTF
TRBJ2-7 | TRBV5-4 | CASNLAGVPEQYF
TRBJ2-3 | TRBV27 | CASSPPRGRGSDTQYF
TRBJ2-7 | TRBV9 | CASSGRAGGSYEQYF
TRBJ1-1 | TRBV19 | CASRQGPTEAFF
TRBJ1-4 | TRBV28 | CASSLWGGGGKLFF
TRBJ2-7 | TRBV28 | CASSPTGQGLNEQYF
TRBJ2-2 | TRBV6-6 | CASGLLAGGTGELFF
TRBJ1-2 | TRBV10-3 | CAIRQRDNYGYTF
TRBJ2-5 | TRBV2 | CAGKEGLAGVRTQYF
TRBJ1-1 | TRBV18 | CASSRTTGPEAFF
TRBJ1-1 | TRBV7-3 | CASSFDREYTEAFF
TRBJ2-7 | TRBV5-1 | CASSLGQIYEQYF
TRBJ2-1 | TRBV4-1 | CASSRVGLAGTFTYNEQFF
TRBJ2-7 | TRBV7-6 | CASSLGTQGTYEQYF
TRBJ2-7 | TRBV2 | CASSGGAYSSYEQYF
TRBJ2-2 | TRBV4-1 | CASSPPGGFSNTGELFF
TRBJ2-1 | TRBV7-2 | CASSLHRVNEQFF
TRBJ2-3 | TRBV6-5 | CASKLHRGRVDTQYF
TRBJ1-5 | TRBV30 | CAWSEQGNQPQHF
TRBJ2-4 | TRBV19 | CASSFQGGENIQYF
TRBJ2-7 | TRBV15 | CATSISKGYEQYF
TRBJ2-4 | TRBV15 | CATSRVAPLAKNIQYF
TRBJ2-5 | TRBV7-9 | CASSVGLANQETQYF
TRBJ1-4 | TRBV6-6 | CASSYRDNWFF
TRBJ2-1 | TRBV6-5 | CASSNLATYYNEQFF
TRBJ1-1 | TRBV2 | CASKDRGTEAFF
TRBJ2-7 | TRBV18 | CASSKDRGSYEQYF
TRBJ1-1 | TRBV7-6 | CASSSRRGRGVNTEAFF
TRBJ2-3 | TRBV7-3 | CASSHQRSTDTQYF
TRBJ2-6 | TRBV27 | CASSGGAGANVLTF
TRBJ1-4 | TRBV7-8 | CASSLKRVGEKLFF
TRBJ2-7 | TRBV19 | CASSIGQGAAYEQYF
TRBJ2-7 | TRBV5-5 | CASSVGQFFSYEQYF
TRBJ1-4 | TRBV7-9 | CASSSLGQGGEKLFF
TRBJ2-2 | TRBV5-5 | CASSRQTRPYTGELFF
TRBJ2-7 | TRBV19 | CASSISGQVYEQYF
TRBJ1-1 | TRBV2 | CASSHSRGIYTEAFF
TRBJ2-7 | TRBV7-2 | CASSFSGRNNEQYF
TRBJ2-7 | TRBV6-1 | CASFSGFARDEQYF
TRBJ2-5 | TRBV6-5 | CASSSQGLAGETQYF
TRBJ1-5 | TRBV27 | CASRLGQGREQPQHF
TRBJ1-2 | TRBV9 | CASSVIRGGYTF
TRBJ1-5 | TRBV27 | CASSLRGNQPQHF
TRBJ2-1 | TRBV19 | CASRRSGYEQFF
TRBJ1-1 | TRBV7-8 | CASSLVFDRPEGDTEAFF